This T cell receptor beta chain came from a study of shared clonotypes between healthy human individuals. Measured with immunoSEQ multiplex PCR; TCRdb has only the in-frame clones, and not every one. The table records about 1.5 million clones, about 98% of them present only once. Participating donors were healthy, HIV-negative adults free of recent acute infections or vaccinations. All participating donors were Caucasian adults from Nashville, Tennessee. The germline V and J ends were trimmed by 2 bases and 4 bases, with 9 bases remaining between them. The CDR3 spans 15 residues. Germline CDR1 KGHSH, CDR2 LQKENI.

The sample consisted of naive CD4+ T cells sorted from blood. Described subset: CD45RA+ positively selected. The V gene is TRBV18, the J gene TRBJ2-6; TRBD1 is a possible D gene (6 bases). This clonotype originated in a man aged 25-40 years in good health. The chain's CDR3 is CASSPGGAGANVLTF. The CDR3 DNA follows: TGTGCCAGCTCACCAGGGGGCGCCGGGGCCAACGTCCTGACTTTC.